Here is one T cell receptor (beta chain) with its context. Its specificity is not known. The V gene end was trimmed by 4 bases and the J gene end by 4 bases; junction bases not matched to a gene: 6. From germline, CDR1 is SGHNT and CDR2 YYREEE (reference sequence). This CDR3 has 15 amino acids. This specimen belongs to a study of read filtering for tumor transcriptome and immune sequencing. For the study at large: Transcriptome libraries were built from DNase-treated RNA. General study findings and limits: IR-seq and RNA-seq agreed better without single-read clonotypes. The sorted CD138-negative fraction was a mixed bone marrow immune population, not purified T cells.

Molecular barcoded adaptors covering alpha/delta and beta/gamma chains were used on 400 to 450 ng RNA. TCRdb analysed the reads with MiXCR anew, one entry per CDR3 protein. The sample gives tens of thousands of distinct CDR3 sequences, approximately 22% of which show up once; roughly 15% is in the top ten. The sample comprised a population of CD138-negative cells sorted from bone marrow. The chain uses TRBV5-4 and TRBJ2-1, with 9 bases lining up with TRBD1. The sequence was obtained from a donor aged 40 or over with multiple myeloma. The CDR3 DNA sequence: TGTGCCAGCAGCAGTAGGACAGGGGCTTACAATGAGCAGTTCTTC. It encodes CASSSRTGAYNEQFF.